The clone carrying this T cell receptor beta chain showed up just once. Its antigen is not identified. The CDR3 is 12 amino acids. Germline V lookup: CDR1 KGHSH, CDR2 LQKENI. Trimming pared 6 bases from V and 3 bases from J, leaving 9 bases between. The data were taken from a study of T cells in localized non-small cell lung cancer. Study outcomes and limitations: The greatest T cell clonality was found in uninvolved adjacent lung (higher than in tumor).

This table comes from immunoSEQ multiplex PCR, and its TCRdb copy is limited to in-frame clones, with some not included. The table shows fewer than 30,000 clones, with about 92% occurring only once. This specimen was peripheral blood, taken before any cancer treatment. The chain employs TRBV18 and TRBJ2-7; D is perhaps TRBD1 (6 bases). The receptor was derived from a woman aged 35 to 69 with stage I lung adenocarcinoma. CDR3 sequence (DNA): TGTGCCAGCTCTCAAGGGGGCTACGAGCAGTACTTC. Protein product: CASSQGGYEQYF.